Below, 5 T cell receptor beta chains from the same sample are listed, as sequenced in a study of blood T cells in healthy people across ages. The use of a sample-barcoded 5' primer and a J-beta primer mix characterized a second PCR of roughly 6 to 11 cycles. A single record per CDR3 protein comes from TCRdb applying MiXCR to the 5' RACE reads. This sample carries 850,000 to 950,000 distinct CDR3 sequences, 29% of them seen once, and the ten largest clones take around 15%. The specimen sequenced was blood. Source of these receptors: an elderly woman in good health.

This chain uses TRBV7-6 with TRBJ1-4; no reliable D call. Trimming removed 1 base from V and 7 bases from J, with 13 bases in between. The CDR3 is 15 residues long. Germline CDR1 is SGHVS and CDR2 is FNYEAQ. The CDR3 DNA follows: TGTGCCAGCAGCTTAGGTACCAGGCAAACTGAAAAACTGTTTTTT. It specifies CASSLGTRQTEKLFF.

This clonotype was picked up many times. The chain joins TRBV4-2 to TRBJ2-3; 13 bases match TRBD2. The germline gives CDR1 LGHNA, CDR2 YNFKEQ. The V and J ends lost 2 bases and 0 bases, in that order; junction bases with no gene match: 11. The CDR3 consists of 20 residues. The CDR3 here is CASSQLSWTSGGPSTDTQYF. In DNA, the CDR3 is TGTGCCAGCAGCCAACTCTCTTGGACTAGCGGGGGCCCAAGCACAGATACGCAGTATTTT.

The CDR3 loop reads CASRGGQTHNEQYF. DNA of the CDR3: TGTGCCAGCAGAGGGGGGCAGACCCACAATGAGCAGTACTTC. This chain uses TRBV11-3 with TRBJ2-5; D may correspond to TRBD1 or TRBD2 (6 bases each). The CDR3 contains 14 residues. The V gene lost 6 bases and the J gene lost 11 bases, with 22 bases spanning the gap. Germline V gene lookup returns CDR1 SGHNT and CDR2 YENEEA.

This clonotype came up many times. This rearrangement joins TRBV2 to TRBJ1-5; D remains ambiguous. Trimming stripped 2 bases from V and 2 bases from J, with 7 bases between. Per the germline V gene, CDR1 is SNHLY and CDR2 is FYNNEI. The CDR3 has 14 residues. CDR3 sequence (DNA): TGTGCCAGCAGTGAATTTAGAGGCAATCAGCCCCAGCATTTT. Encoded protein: CASSEFRGNQPQHF.

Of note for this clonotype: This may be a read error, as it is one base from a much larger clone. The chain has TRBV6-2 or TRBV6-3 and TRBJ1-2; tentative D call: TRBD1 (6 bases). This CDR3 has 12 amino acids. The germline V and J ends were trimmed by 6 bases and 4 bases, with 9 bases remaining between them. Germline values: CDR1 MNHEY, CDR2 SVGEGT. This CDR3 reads CASRATGYGYTF. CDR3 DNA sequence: TGTGCCAGCAGGGCGACAGGCTATGGCTACACCTTC.